Sequencing of this T cell receptor beta chain was carried out in a study of vaccination effects on CD4 cells after COVID-19. For the study at large: Two doses of BNT162b2 or mRNA-1273 vaccine were administered to participants. Study observations and caveats: Both infection-induced and vaccine-induced clones contracted markedly at late post-vaccination timepoints. The authors studied few convalescent patients and collected no early post-infection timepoints.

The protocol was immunoSEQ multiplex PCR, while the TCRdb copy is restricted to in-frame clones and leaves out a portion. The data show under 30,000 clones, more than 70% seen once. This CDR3 has 13 amino acids. The germline CDR1 and CDR2 sequences are MDHEN and SYDVKM. Trimming shortened V by 3 bases and J by 5 bases, and 10 bases separated the two germline ends. This clone came up a few times. Its antigen is not identified. After expansion with viral peptide pools in the ViraFEST assay, antigen-specific CD4+ T cells were sequenced. The culture ran for about eleven days before CD4+ T cells were isolated. Nucleocapsid antibody tests were negative, and the vaccine recipients had no prior SARS-CoV-2 infection. Culturing of some 1.8 million PBMC per well took place with approximately 10 IU/ml IL-2 and 9.5 to 10 ug/ml peptides.

The chain employs TRBV28 and TRBJ1-2; tentatively, D is TRBD1 (5 bases). The material was CD4+ T cells from PBMCs cultured with HCoV-NL63 spike peptides, obtained before COVID-19 vaccination. This sequence originates from a human donor who received a COVID-19 vaccine. The CDR3 spells CASSLPGAYGYTF. DNA of the CDR3: TGTGCCAGCAGTTTGCCCGGGGCTTATGGCTACACCTTC.